This T cell receptor beta chain was recovered during a study of CD8 T cells in Susac syndrome. Reverse transcription of 0.5 to 1 ug RNA was performed with random hexamers. TCRdb analysed the immunoSEQ multiplex PCR reads with MiXCR anew, one entry per CDR3 protein. The table shows hundreds of thousands of distinct CDR3 sequences, with about 95% occurring only once. TEMRA cells were FACS-enriched, unlike CD8+ and CD4+ T cells, which were negatively isolated. The sequence was obtained from a human donor with Susac syndrome. Sequencing used CD4+ T cells from PBMCs.

CDR3 DNA sequence: TGTGCCAGCGGCCGCGGGGGGAGCTCTGGGGCCAACGTCCTGACTTTC. It encodes CASGRGGSSGANVLTF. This chain connects TRBV27 to TRBJ2-6; 8 positions match TRBD2. With 8 bases clipped from V and 0 bases from J, the junction kept 6 bases outside the gene matches. The CDR3 extends over 16 amino acids. The germline CDR1 and CDR2 sequences are MNHEY and SMNVEV (reference sequence). Using reference TRBV27 and TRBJ2-6 for the parts outside the CDR3, the full variable domain is EAQVTQNPRYLITVTGKKLTVTCSQNMNHEYMSWYRQDPGLGLRQIYYSMNVEVTDKGDVPEGYKVSRKEKRNFPLILESPSPNQTSLYFCASGRGGSSGANVLTFGAGSRLTVL.